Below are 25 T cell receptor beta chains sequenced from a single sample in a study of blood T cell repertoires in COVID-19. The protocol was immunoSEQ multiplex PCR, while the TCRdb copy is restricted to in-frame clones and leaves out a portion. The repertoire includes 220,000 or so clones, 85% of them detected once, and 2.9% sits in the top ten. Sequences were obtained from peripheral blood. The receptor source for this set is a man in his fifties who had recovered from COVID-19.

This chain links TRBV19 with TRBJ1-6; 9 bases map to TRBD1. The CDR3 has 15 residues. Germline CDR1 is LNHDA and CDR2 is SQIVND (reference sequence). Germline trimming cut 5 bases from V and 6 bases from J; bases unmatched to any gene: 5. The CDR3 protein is CASSWGTGSNSPLHF. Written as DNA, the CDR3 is TGTGCCAGTAGTTGGGGGACAGGGAGTAATTCACCCCTCCACTTT.

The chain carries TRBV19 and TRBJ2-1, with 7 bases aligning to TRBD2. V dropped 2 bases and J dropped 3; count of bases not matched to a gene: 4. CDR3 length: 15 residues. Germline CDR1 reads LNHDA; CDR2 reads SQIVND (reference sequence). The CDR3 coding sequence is TGTGCCAGTAGTATACCCCCTAGCGGCTACAATGAGCAGTTCTTC. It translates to CASSIPPSGYNEQFF.

This chain's CDR3 is CASSYGGLAITGELFF. CDR3 nucleotide sequence: TGTGCCAGCAGTTACGGAGGACTAGCGATAACCGGGGAGCTGTTTTTT. The gene calls are TRBV6-5 and TRBJ2-2; the match to TRBD2 covers 9 bases. From germline, CDR1 is MNHEY and CDR2 SVGAGI. V lost 2 bases and J lost 5; bases outside the gene matches: 6. The CDR3 has 16 amino acids.

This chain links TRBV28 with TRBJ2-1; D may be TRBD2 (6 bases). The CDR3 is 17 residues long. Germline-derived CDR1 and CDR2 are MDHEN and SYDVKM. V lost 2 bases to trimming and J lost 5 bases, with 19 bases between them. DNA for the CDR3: TGTGCCAGCAGTTTACGGGGGAGTCACTGGGGGGACAATGAGCAGTTCTTC. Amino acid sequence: CASSLRGSHWGDNEQFF.

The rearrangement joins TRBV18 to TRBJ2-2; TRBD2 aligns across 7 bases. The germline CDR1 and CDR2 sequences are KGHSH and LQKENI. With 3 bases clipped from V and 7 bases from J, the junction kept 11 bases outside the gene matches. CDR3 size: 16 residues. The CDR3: CASSPLAAPVNGELFF. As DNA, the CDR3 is TGTGCCAGCTCACCTCTAGCGGCCCCGGTTAACGGGGAGCTGTTTTTT.

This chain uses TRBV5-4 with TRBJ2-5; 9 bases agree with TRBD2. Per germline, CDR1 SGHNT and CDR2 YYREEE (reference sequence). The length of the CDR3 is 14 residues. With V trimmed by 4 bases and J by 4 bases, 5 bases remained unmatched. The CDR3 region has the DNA TGTGCCAGCAGCCCCGGGACTAGCCCAGAGACCCAGTACTTC. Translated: CASSPGTSPETQYF.

This CDR3 reads CASSTTGESLEPQHF. DNA of the CDR3: TGTGCCAGCAGTACTACAGGGGAGTCTTTGGAGCCCCAGCATTTT. This chain joins TRBV6-5 and TRBJ1-5, with 7 bases matching TRBD1. V shed 5 bases, J shed 8 bases, and the junction held 12 bases outside the gene matches. The CDR3 length is 15 residues. Germline CDR1 reads MNHEY; CDR2 reads SVGAGI.

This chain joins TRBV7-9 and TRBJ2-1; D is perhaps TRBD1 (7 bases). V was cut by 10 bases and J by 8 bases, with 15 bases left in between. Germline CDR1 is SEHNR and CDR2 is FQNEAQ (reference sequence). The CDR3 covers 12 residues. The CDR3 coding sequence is TGTGCCACCCAGGGGGGAGGCGATGAGCAGTTCTTC. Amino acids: CATQGGGDEQFF. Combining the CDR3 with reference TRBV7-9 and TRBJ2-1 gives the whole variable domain DTGVSQNPRHKITKRGQNVTFRCDPISEHNRLYWYRQTLGQGPEFLTYFQNEAQLEKSRLLSDRFSAERPKGSFSTLEIQRTEQGDSAMYLCATQGGGDEQFFGPGTRLTVL.

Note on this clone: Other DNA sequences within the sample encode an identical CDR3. CDR3 bases: TGTGCCAGCAGTTTATCTCGGGGTCCCTACGAGCAGTACTTC. Its protein is CASSLSRGPYEQYF. The chain recombines TRBV27 with TRBJ2-7, with D tentatively TRBD2 (5 bases). CDR3 length: 14 amino acids. Between the trimmed V and J ends, which lost 0 bases and 2 bases, there was a span of 8 bases. Looked up from germline, CDR1 is MNHEY and CDR2 is SMNVEV (reference sequence).

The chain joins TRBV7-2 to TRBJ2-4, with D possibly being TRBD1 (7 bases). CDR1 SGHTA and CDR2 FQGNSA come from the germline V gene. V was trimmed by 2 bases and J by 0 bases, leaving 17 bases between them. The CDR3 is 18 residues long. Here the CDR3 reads CASSLQGGGTLAKNIQYF. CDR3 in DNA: TGTGCCAGCAGCTTACAGGGGGGCGGGACCCTAGCCAAAAACATTCAGTACTTC.

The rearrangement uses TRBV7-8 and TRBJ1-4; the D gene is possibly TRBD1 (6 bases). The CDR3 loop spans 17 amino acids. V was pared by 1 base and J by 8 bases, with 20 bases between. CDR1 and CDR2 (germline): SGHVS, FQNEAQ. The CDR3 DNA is TGTGCCAGCAGCTTAGGGTCTGGGAAGACAGGCGCGGAAAAACTGTTTTTT. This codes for CASSLGSGKTGAEKLFF.

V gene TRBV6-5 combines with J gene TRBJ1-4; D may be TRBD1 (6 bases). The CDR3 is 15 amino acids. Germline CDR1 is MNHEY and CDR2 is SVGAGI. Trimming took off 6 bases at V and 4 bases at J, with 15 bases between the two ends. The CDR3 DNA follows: TGTGCCAGCAGGTTGTCAGGGGCCAATAATGAAAAACTGTTTTTT. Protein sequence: CASRLSGANNEKLFF.

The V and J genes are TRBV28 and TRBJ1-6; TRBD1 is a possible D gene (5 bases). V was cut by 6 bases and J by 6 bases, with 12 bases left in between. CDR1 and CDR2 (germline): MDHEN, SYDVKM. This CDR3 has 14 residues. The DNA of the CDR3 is TGTGCCAGCAGGCGCACCCAGGGTAATTCACCCCTCCACTTT. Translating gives CASRRTQGNSPLHF. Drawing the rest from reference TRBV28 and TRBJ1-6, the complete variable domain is DVKVTQSSRYLVKRTGEKVFLECVQDMDHENMFWYRQDPGLGLRLIYFSYDVKMKEKGDIPEGYSVSREKKERFSLILESASTNQTSMYLCASRRTQGNSPLHFGNGTRLTVT.

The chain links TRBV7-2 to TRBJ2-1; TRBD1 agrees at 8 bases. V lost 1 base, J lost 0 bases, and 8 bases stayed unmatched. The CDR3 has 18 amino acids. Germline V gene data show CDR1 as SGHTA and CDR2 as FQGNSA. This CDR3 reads CASSLGFGTGVSYNEQFF. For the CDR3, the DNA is TGTGCCAGCAGCTTAGGTTTTGGGACAGGCGTCTCCTACAATGAGCAGTTCTTC.

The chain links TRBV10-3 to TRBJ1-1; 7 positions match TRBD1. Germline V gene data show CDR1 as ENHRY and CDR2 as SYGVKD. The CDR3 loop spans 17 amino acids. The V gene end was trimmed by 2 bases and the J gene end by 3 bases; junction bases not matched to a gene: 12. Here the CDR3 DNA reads TGTGCCATCAGTGAGGGTAAGGGGGCCCACAGGTACACTGAAGCTTTCTTT. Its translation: CAISEGKGAHRYTEAFF.

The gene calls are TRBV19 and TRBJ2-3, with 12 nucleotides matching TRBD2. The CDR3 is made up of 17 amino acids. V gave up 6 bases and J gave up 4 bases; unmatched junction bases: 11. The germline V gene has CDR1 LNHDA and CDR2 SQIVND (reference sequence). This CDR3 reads CASRNRLAGAESDTQYF. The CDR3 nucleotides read TGTGCCAGTAGAAACAGACTAGCGGGAGCTGAGTCAGATACGCAGTATTTT.

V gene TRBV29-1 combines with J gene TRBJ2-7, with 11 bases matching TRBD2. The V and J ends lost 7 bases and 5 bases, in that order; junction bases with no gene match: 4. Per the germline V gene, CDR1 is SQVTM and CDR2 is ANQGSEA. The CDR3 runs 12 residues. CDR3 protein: CSALGLADEQYF. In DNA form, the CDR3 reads TGCAGCGCACTGGGACTAGCGGACGAGCAGTACTTC.

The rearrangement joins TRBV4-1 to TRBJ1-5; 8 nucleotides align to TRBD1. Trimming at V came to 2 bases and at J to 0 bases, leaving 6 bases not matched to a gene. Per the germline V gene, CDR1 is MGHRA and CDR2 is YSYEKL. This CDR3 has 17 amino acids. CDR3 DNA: TGCGCCAGCAGCCAATTCGGGGGACAGGTTAGCAATCAGCCCCAGCATTTT. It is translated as CASSQFGGQVSNQPQHF.

The CDR3 region is CSASSTLEAFF. The CDR3 DNA reads as TGCAGTGCCAGCTCGACACTTGAAGCTTTCTTT. The chain is built from TRBV20-1 and TRBJ1-1; D not resolved. CDR3 length equals 11 residues. The V end lost 6 bases, the J end lost 7 bases, and 12 bases lay between the germline ends. The V gene's germline CDR1 is DFQATT and CDR2 SNEGSKA (reference sequence).

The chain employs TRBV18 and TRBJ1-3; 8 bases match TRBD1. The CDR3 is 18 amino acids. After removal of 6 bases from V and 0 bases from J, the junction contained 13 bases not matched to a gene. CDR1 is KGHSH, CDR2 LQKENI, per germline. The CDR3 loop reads CASSGQVHPAVSGNTIYF. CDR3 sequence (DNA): TGTGCCAGCTCGGGACAGGTCCACCCCGCTGTCTCTGGAAACACCATATATTTT.

CDR3 bases: TGCAGCGTTGGGAGGGGAGGCTATGGCTACACCTTC. Residues: CSVGRGGYGYTF. The chain is built from TRBV29-1 and TRBJ1-2, with TRBD1 as a possible D gene (5 bases). V shed 4 bases and J shed 4 bases, with 10 bases lying between them. The CDR3 extends over 12 amino acids. Germline loops: CDR1 SQVTM, CDR2 ANQGSEA.

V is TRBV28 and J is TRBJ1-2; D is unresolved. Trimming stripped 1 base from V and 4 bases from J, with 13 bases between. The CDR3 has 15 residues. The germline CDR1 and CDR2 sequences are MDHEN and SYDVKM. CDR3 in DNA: TGTGCCAGCAGTTTATTGCCTTCCAGATCCTATGGCTACACCTTC. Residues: CASSLLPSRSYGYTF.

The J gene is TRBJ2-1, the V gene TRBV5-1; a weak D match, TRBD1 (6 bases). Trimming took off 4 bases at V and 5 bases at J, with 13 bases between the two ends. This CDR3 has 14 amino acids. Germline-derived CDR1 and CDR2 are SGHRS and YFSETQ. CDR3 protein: CASSEGQVDNEQFF. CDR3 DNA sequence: TGCGCCAGCAGCGAGGGACAAGTTGACAATGAGCAGTTCTTC.

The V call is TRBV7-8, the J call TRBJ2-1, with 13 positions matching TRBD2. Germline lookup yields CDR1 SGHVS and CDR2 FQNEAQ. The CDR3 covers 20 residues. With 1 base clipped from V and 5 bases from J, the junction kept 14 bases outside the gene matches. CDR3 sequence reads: CASSLVSGTSGIFADNEQFF. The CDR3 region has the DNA TGTGCCAGCAGCTTAGTGTCCGGGACTAGCGGGATTTTCGCCGACAATGAGCAGTTCTTC.

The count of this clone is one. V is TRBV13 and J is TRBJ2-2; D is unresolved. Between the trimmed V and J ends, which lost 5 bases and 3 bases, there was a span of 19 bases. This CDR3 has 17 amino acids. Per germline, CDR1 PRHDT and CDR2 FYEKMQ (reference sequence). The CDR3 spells CASSPRVGSFDTGELFF. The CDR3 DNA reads TGTGCCAGCAGCCCTCGCGTAGGTAGCTTTGACACCGGGGAGCTGTTTTTT. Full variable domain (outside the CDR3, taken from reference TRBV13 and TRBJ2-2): AAGVIQSPRHLIKEKRETATLKCYPIPRHDTVYWYQQGPGQDPQFLISFYEKMQSDKGSIPDRFSAQQFSDYHSELNMSSLELGDSALYFCASSPRVGSFDTGELFFGEGSRLTVL.